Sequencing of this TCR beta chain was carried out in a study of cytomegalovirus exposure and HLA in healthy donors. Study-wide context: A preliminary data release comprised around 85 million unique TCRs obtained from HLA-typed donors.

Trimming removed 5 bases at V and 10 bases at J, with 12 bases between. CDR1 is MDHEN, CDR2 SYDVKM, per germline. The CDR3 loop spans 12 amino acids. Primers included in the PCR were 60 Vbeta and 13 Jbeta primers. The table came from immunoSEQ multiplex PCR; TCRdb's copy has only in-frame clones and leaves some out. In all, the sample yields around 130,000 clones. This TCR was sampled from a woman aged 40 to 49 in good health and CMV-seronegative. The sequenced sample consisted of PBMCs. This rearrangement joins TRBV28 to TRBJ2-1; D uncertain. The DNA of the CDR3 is TGTGCCAGCAGTCCCCCGAACGGGGAGCAGTTCTTC. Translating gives CASSPPNGEQFF.